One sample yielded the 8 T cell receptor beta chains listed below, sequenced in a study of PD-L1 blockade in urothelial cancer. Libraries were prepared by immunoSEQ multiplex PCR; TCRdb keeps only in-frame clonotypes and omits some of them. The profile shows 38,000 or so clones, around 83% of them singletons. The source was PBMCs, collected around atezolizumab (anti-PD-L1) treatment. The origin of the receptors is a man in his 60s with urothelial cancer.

CDR3 DNA: TGTGCCAGCAGTGAAGGGACAGGGTTTTACGAGCAGTACTTC. Translating gives CASSEGTGFYEQYF. The chain has TRBV2 and TRBJ2-7; the match to TRBD1 covers 8 bases. The CDR3 is made up of 14 amino acids. CDR1 is SNHLY, CDR2 FYNNEI, per germline. Trimming at V came to 1 base and at J to 4 bases, leaving 3 bases not matched to a gene. Full variable domain (missing parts from reference TRBV2 and TRBJ2-7): EPEVTQTPSHQVTQMGQEVILRCVPISNHLYFYWYRQILGQKVEFLVSFYNNEISEKSEIFDDQFSVERPDGSNFTLKIRSTKLEDSAMYFCASSEGTGFYEQYFGPGTRLTVT.

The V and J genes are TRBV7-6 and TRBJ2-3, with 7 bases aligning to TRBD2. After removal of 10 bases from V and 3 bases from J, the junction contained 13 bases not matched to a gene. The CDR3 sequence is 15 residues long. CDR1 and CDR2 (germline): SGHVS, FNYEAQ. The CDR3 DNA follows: TGTGCCACCTCCCCGACTAGCTTTTCAACAGATACGCAGTATTTT. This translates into CATSPTSFSTDTQYF. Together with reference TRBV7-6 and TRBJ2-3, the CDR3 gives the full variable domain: GAGVSQSPRYKVTKRGQDVALRCDPISGHVSLYWYRQALGQGPEFLTYFNYEAQQDKSGLPNDRFSAERPEGSISTLTIQRTEQRDSAMYRCATSPTSFSTDTQYFGPGTRLTVL.

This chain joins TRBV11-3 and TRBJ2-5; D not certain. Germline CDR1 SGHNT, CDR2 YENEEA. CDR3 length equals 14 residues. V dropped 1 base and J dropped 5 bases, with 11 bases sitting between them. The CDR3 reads CASSLAGREETQYF. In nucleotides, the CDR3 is TGTGCCAGCAGCTTAGCTGGGCGCGAGGAGACCCAGTACTTC.

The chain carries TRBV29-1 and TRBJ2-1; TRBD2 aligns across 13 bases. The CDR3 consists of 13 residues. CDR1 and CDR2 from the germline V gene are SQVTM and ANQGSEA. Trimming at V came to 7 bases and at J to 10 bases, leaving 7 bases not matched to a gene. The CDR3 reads CSATSGRAGEQFF. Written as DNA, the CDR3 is TGCAGCGCTACTAGCGGGAGGGCCGGAGAGCAGTTCTTC.

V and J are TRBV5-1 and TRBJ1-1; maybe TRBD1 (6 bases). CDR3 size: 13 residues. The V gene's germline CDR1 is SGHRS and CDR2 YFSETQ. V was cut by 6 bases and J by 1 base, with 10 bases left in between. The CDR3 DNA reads TGCGCCAGCACTGGGGGCAGGAACACTGAAGCTTTCTTT. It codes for CASTGGRNTEAFF.

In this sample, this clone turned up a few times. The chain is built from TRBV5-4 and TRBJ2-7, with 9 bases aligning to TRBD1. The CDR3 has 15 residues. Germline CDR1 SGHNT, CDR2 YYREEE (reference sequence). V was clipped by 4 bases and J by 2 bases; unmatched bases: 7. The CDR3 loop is CASSVTGGPTYEQYF. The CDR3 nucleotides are TGTGCCAGCAGCGTGACAGGGGGTCCGACCTACGAGCAGTACTTC. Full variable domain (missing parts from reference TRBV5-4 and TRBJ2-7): ETGVTQSPTHLIKTRGQQVTLRCSSQSGHNTVSWYQQALGQGPQFIFQYYREEENGRGNFPPRFSGLQFPNYSSELNVNALELDDSALYLCASSVTGGPTYEQYFGPGTRLTVT.

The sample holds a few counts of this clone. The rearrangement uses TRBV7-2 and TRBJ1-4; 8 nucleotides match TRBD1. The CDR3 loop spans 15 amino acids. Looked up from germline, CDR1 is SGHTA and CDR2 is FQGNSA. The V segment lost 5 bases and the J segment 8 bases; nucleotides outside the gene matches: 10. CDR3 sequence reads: CASSERQGSGEKLFF. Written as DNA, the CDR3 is TGTGCCAGCAGCGAACGACAGGGGTCAGGAGAAAAACTGTTTTTT.

CDR3 nucleotide sequence: TGTGCCAGTAGTCCTTTAAATCAGCCCCAGCATTTT. This codes for CASSPLNQPQHF. The chain employs TRBV19 and TRBJ1-5, with D uncertain. V dropped 5 bases and J dropped 4 bases, with 6 bases sitting between them. This CDR3 comprises 12 residues. Germline assignment: CDR1 LNHDA and CDR2 SQIVND (reference sequence).